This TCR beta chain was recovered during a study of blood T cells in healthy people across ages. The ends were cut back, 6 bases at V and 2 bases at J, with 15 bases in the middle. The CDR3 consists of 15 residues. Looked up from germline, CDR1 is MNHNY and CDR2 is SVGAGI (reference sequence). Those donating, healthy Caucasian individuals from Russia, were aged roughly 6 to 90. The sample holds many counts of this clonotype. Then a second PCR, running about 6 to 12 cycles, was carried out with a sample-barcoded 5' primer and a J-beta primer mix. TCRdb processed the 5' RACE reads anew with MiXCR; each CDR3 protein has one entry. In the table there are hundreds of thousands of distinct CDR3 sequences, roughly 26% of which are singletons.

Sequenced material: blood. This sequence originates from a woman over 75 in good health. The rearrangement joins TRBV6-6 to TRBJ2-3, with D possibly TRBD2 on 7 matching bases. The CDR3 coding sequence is TGTGCCAGCAGCCGCGGGGGCTCATACACAGATACGCAGTATTTT. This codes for CASSRGGSYTDTQYF.